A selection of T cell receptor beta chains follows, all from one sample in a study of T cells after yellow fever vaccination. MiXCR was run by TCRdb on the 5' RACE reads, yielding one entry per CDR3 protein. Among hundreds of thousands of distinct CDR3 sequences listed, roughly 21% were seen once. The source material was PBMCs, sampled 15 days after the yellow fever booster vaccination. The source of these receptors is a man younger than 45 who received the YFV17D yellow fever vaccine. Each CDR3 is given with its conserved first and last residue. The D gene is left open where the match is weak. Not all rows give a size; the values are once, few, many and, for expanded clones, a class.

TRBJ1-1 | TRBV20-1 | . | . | CSARSRIPNTEAFF | TGCAGTGCTAGGTCCCGTATACCGAACACTGAAGCTTTCTTT
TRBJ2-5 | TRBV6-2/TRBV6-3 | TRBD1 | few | CASSLSWTGAKETQYF | TGTGCCAGCAGTCTATCCTGGACAGGCGCCAAAGAGACCCAGTACTTC
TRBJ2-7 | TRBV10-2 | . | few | CASSERQNYEQYF | TGCGCCAGCAGTGAGCGCCAAAACTACGAGCAGTACTTC
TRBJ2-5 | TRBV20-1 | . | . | CSASRTGYQETQYF | TGCAGTGCTTCTCGGACTGGCTACCAAGAGACCCAGTACTTC
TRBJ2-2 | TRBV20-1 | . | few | CSANGALNTGELFF | TGCAGTGCTAACGGGGCCTTGAACACCGGGGAGCTGTTTTTT
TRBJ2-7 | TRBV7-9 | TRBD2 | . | CASSLMSGNRYEQYF | TGTGCCAGCAGCTTAATGAGCGGGAATAGGTACGAGCAGTACTTC
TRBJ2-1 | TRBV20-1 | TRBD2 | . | CCARELAGYNEQFF | TGCTGTGCTAGAGAGCTAGCGGGGTACAATGAGCAGTTCTTC
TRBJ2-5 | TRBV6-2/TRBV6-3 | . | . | CASSYGAPYQGSQYF | TGTGCCAGCAGTTACGGGGCGCCCTATCAGGGGTCCCAGTACTTC
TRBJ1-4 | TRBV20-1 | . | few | CSARDGRDPRHEKLFF | TGCAGTGCTAGAGATGGCCGGGACCCTAGACATGAAAAACTGTTTTTT
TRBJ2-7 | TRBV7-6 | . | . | CASSPGGSRGYEQYF | TGTGCCAGCAGCCCTGGGGGGAGCCGGGGCTACGAGCAGTACTTC
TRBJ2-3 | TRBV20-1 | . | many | CSATPMGADTQYF | TGCAGTGCAACCCCTATGGGGGCGGATACGCAGTATTTT
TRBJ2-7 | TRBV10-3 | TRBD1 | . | CAISGGQGASYEQYF | TGTGCCATCAGTGGGGGACAGGGGGCATCCTACGAGCAGTACTTC
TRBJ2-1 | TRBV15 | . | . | CATSRVGGPAFF | TGTGCCACCAGCAGAGTTGGAGGGCCGGCGTTCTTC
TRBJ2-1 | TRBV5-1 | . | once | CASTWTDSSYNEQFF | TGCGCCAGCACCTGGACGGATAGCTCCTACAATGAGCAGTTCTTC
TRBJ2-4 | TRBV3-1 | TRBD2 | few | CASSQDRGGWRNIQYF | TGTGCCAGCAGCCAAGATAGGGGAGGGTGGCGGAACATTCAGTACTTC
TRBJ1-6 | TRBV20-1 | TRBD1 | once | CSANTGGDGSPLHF | TGCAGTGCAAATACAGGGGGCGATGGTTCACCCCTCCACTTT
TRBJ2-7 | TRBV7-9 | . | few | CASSLGQILSYEQYF | TGTGCCAGCAGCTTAGGACAGATCCTCTCCTACGAGCAGTACTTC
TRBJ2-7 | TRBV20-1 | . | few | CSARPGAGKVDIEQYF | TGCAGTGCTAGGCCTGGGGCGGGAAAGGTGGATATTGAGCAGTACTTC
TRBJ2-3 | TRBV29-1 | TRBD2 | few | CSVSTAGGIDTQYF | TGCAGCGTTTCCACAGCGGGAGGTATAGATACGCAGTATTTT
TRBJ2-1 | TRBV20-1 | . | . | CSARDLEISQFF | TGCAGTGCTAGAGATCTCGAGATTTCGCAGTTCTTC
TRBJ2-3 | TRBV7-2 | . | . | CASSPREIGADTQYF | TGTGCCAGCAGCCCCCGGGAGATCGGGGCAGATACGCAGTATTTT
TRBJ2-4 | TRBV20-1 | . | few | CSARDPRAEDIQYF | TGCAGTGCTAGAGATCCCCGGGCCGAGGACATTCAGTACTTC
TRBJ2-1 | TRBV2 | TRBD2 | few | CATQAGLAGLYNEQFF | TGTGCCACCCAGGCAGGGCTAGCGGGTCTCTACAATGAGCAGTTCTTC
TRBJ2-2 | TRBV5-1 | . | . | CASSLDGVNTGELFF | TGCGCCAGCAGCTTGGATGGGGTGAACACCGGGGAGCTGTTTTTT
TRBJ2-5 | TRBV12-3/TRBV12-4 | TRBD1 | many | CASSFWDSRSRAQYF | TGTGCCAGCAGTTTTTGGGACAGCCGGAGCAGGGCCCAGTACTTC
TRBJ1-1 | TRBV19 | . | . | CASSIEMNTEAFF | TGTGCCAGTAGTATCGAGATGAACACTGAAGCTTTCTTT
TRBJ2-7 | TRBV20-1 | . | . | CSARGGGAGSYEQYF | TGCAGTGCTCGTGGTGGGGGAGCCGGCTCCTACGAGCAGTACTTC
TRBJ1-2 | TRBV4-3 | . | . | CASSQDEGYYGYTF | TGCGCCAGCAGCCAAGATGAGGGGTACTATGGCTACACCTTC
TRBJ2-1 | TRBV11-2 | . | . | CASSLIILTNEQFF | TGTGCCAGCAGCTTAATTATCCTGACTAATGAGCAGTTCTTC
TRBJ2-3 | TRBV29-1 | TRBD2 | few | CSVERSGGLTDTQYF | TGCAGCGTTGAGCGGTCGGGAGGGCTCACAGATACGCAGTATTTT
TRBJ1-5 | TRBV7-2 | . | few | CASSPTADQPQHF | TGTGCCAGCAGCCCGACGGCAGATCAGCCCCAGCATTTT
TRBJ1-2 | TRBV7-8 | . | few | CASEGLGSVGRSGYGYTF | TGTGCCAGCGAAGGGCTGGGGTCTGTGGGGCGCAGTGGCTATGGCTACACCTTC
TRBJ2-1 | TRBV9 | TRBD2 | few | CASSVGLAGGPPYNEQFF | TGTGCCAGCAGCGTAGGACTAGCGGGAGGGCCCCCCTACAATGAGCAGTTCTTC
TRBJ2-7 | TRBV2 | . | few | CASKRVVYEQYF | TGTGCCAGCAAGCGGGTGGTCTACGAGCAGTACTTC
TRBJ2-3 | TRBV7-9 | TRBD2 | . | CASSVLAGQGDTQYF | TGTGCCAGCAGCGTCCTAGCGGGGCAGGGGGATACGCAGTATTTT
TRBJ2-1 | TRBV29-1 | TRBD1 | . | CSVRTGTISYNEQFF | TGCAGCGTAAGGACAGGGACCATCTCCTACAATGAGCAGTTCTTC
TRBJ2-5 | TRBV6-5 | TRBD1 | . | CASSYRDRRETQYF | TGTGCCAGCAGTTATCGGGACAGACGAGAGACCCAGTACTTC
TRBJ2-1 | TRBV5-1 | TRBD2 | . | CASRPFSLAGGLRSYNEQFF | TGCGCCAGCAGACCTTTTAGCCTAGCGGGAGGGCTTCGCTCCTACAATGAGCAGTTCTTC
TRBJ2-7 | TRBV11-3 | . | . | CASSPGAKDEQYF | TGTGCCAGCAGCCCCGGGGCGAAGGACGAGCAGTACTTC
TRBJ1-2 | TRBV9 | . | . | CASSDGDYGYTF | TGTGCCAGCAGCGATGGGGACTATGGCTACACCTTC
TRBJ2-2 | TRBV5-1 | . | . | CASSWTGDTGELFF | TGCGCCAGCAGCTGGACTGGGGACACCGGGGAGCTGTTTTTT
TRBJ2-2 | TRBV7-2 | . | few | CASSPTSNSANTGELFF | TGTGCCAGCAGCCCCACCTCAAACAGCGCGAACACCGGGGAGCTGTTTTTT
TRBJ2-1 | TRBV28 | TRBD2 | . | CASSYPGLARQSSYNEQIF | TGTGCCAGCAGTTACCCGGGACTAGCTCGTCAGTCCTCCTACAATGAGCAGATCTTC
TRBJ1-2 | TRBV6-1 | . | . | CASSEALLGTYGYTF | TGTGCCAGCAGTGAAGCGCTTCTAGGTACATATGGCTACACCTTC
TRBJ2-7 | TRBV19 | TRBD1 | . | CASNGQGAPNEQYF | TGTGCCAGTAATGGACAGGGGGCGCCCAACGAGCAGTACTTC
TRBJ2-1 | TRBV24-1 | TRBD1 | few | CATSDPGQGSDEQFF | TGTGCCACCAGTGACCCGGGACAGGGGAGCGATGAGCAGTTCTTC
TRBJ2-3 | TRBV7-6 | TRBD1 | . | CASSPEGAGTDTQYF | TGTGCCAGCAGCCCCGAGGGGGCCGGCACAGATACGCAGTATTTT
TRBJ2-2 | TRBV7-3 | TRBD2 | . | CASSLHSAGDTGELFF | TGTGCCAGCAGCCTCCATTCAGCGGGAGACACCGGGGAGCTGTTTTTT
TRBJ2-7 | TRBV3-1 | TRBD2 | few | CASSPLTSGSLYEQYF | TGTGCCAGCAGCCCCCTAACTAGCGGGAGTCTCTACGAGCAGTACTTC
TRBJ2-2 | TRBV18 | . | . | CASSQRSETGELFF | TGTGCCAGCTCCCAACGAAGCGAGACCGGGGAGCTGTTTTTT
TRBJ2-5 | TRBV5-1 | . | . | CTSSVRDTSETQYF | TGCACCAGCAGCGTCCGGGACACCTCGGAGACCCAGTACTTC
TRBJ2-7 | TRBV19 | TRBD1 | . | CASSSGGQGFEQYF | TGTGCCAGTAGCTCCGGGGGACAGGGGTTCGAGCAGTACTTC
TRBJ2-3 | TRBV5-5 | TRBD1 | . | CASSPGTGGVTDTQYF | TGTGCCAGCAGCCCCGGGACAGGTGGGGTCACAGATACGCAGTATTTT
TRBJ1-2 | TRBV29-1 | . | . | CSVERGYANSGYTF | TGCAGCGTAGAACGGGGATACGCCAACTCGGGCTACACCTTC
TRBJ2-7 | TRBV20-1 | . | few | CSAMSRALSDEQYF | TGCAGTGCTATGAGCAGGGCCCTCAGTGACGAGCAGTACTTC
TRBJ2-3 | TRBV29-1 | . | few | CSVTAAGFTDTQYF | TGCAGCGTTACGGCGGCGGGTTTCACAGATACGCAGTATTTT